This paragraph covers one T cell receptor (beta chain) sequence. Its antigen remains unknown. A 1 in 200,000 to 1 in 1 million T cell depth was the sequencing target. The data were produced by immunoSEQ multiplex PCR, yet TCRdb's version contains in-frame clones alone and is incomplete. The sample records approximately 25,000 clones, roughly 74% being singletons. The CDR3 runs to 13 residues. The germline CDR1 and CDR2 sequences are SGHDT and YYEEEE. V gave up 2 bases and J gave up 8 bases, with 10 bases separating them. The data originate from a study of cytotoxic CD8 clonotypes in ibrutinib-treated CLL. Looking at the study overall: After a median of almost 70 months, around 15 patients stayed remitted and some 12 progressed; responses had been partial in some 25 and complete in 2.

Findings of the study overall: Clonality was higher at ibrutinib response and returned toward baseline at progression.

Genomic DNA (about 2 micrograms) was obtained from cryopreserved PBMCs for construction of TCR beta libraries. The material sequenced was PBMCs, taken after 12 months of ibrutinib treatment. V is TRBV5-6 and J is TRBJ1-4; no reliable D call. The clonotype originates from a human donor with chronic lymphocytic leukemia. DNA of the CDR3: TGTGCCAGCAGCTTTGGCTTAGGGGAAAAACTGTTTTTT. Protein: CASSFGLGEKLFF.